Given below is one T cell receptor beta chain in context. These data belong to a study of CD8 T cells in Susac syndrome. The authors reverse transcribed roughly 0.5 to 1 ug RNA with random hexamers. TCRdb passed the immunoSEQ multiplex PCR reads through MiXCR, listing each CDR3 protein once. The data contain about 440,000 distinct CDR3 sequences, about 85% of them singletons. From blood CD8+ and CD4+ T cells, TCR beta sequences were generated. Negative isolation was used for CD8+ and CD4+ T cells and FACS enrichment for TEMRA cells. The ends were cut back, 4 bases at V and 7 bases at J, with 15 bases in the middle. This CDR3 contains 14 residues. Per the germline V gene, CDR1 is SGHRS and CDR2 is YFSETQ.

The specimen sequenced was CD8+ T cells from PBMCs. The sequence came from a human donor with multiple sclerosis. V and J are TRBV5-1 and TRBJ1-5, with D maybe TRBD1 (6 bases). CDR3 DNA: TGCGCCAGCAGCCAGGGGCAGGGTGAACAGCCCCAGCATTTT. Amino acids: CASSQGQGEQPQHF. The variable domain in full, with the rest retrieved from reference TRBV5-1 and TRBJ1-5, is KAGVTQTPRYLIKTRGQQVTLSCSPISGHRSVSWYQQTPGQGLQFLFEYFSETQRNKGNFPGRFSGRQFSNSRSEMNVSTLELGDSALYLCASSQGQGEQPQHFGDGTRLSIL.